This T cell receptor beta chain was sequenced for a study of neurological immune-mediated disorders. General observations from the study: HTLV-1-associated myelopathy displayed the greatest TCR clonal expansion, and multiple sclerosis exhibited the smallest, lower than that of healthy controls.

5'RACE generated cDNA with 10-nucleotide random UMIs. TCRdb reanalysed the 5' RACE reads using MiXCR and keeps one entry per CDR3 protein. The sample holds tens of thousands of distinct CDR3 sequences, roughly 13% seen once. The table lists this clonotype with many counts. Its antigen is not identified. Time point here: longitudinal time-point 3. The unsorted libraries had their origin in 2 million PBMCs stored at -80 C. V gave up 6 bases and J gave up 11 bases; unmatched junction bases: 18. The germline V gene has CDR1 DFQATT and CDR2 SNEGSKA (reference sequence). This CDR3 has 14 amino acids. This clonotype was sampled from a male donor with HTLV-1-associated myelopathy (HAM/TSP). The rearrangement uses TRBV20-1 and TRBJ1-1, with 7 bases fitting TRBD1. The sample was PBMCs. CDR3 residues: CSASQNRGQRLAFF. The CDR3 nucleotides are TGCAGTGCGAGCCAAAACAGGGGACAAAGGTTGGCTTTCTTT.